The present T cell receptor (beta chain) was sequenced within a study of T-cell reconstitution after alpha-beta-depleted transplantation in children. Unique molecular identifiers were used in preparing the TCRbeta library. TCRdb redid the calling of the PCR reads with MiXCR, one entry per CDR3 protein. The sample consists of around 600,000 distinct CDR3 sequences, approximately 10% of them appearing once. CDR3 length: 15 amino acids. The V gene end was trimmed by 5 bases and the J gene end by 7 bases; junction bases not matched to a gene: 9. Germline CDR1 is DFQATT and CDR2 is SNEGSKA (reference sequence).

This receptor was taken from a human donor who donated a stem cell graft to a child with acute myeloid leukemia. The source material was PBMCs from the stem cell graft donor, sampled from the stem cell graft. The J gene is TRBJ2-3, the V gene TRBV20-1; 13 bases are shared with TRBD2. The CDR3 here is CSAGRLAGGPNTQYF. CDR3 in DNA: TGCAGTGCTGGTAGACTAGCGGGAGGCCCGAATACGCAGTATTTT.